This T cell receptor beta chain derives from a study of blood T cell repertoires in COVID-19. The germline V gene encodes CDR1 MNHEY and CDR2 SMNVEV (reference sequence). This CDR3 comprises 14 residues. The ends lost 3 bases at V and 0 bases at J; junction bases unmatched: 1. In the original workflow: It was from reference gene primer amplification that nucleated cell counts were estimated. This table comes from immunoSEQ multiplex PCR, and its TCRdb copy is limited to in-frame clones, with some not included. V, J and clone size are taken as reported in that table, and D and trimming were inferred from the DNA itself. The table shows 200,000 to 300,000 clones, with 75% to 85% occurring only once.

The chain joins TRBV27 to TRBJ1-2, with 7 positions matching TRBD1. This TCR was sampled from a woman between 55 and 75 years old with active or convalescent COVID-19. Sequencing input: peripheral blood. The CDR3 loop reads CASSFGTANYGYTF. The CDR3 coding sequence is TGTGCCAGCAGTTTCGGGACAGCTAACTATGGCTACACCTTC.